The rows below give T cell receptor beta chains drawn from one sample of a study of T and B cells in COVID-19 patients. TCRdb re-derived calls from the multiplex PCR reads in MiXCR, one entry per CDR3 protein. The table lists approximately 10,000 distinct CDR3 sequences, approximately 31% of them singletons. Sequencing input: blood. The receptors stem from a human donor who had recovered from COVID-19. Each CDR3 is given with its conserved first and last residue. D genes are given only for firm matches. Not all rows give a size; the values are once, few, many and, for expanded clones, a class.

>medium-sized|TRBV6-5|TRBD2|TRBJ2-3
TGTGCCAGCAGCGCCGCGGGAGGGCCAGATACGCAGTATTTT
CASSAAGGPDTQYF
>.|TRBV7-2|.|TRBJ1-4
TGTGCCAGCAGCTTAAATAGGAATCTGGATGAAAAACTGTTTTTT
CASSLNRNLDEKLFF
>.|TRBV19|TRBD1|TRBJ2-2
TGTGCCAGTAGTAGGACCGGGACAGGGTATACCGGGGAGCTGTTTTTT
CASSRTGTGYTGELFF
>few|TRBV12-3/TRBV12-4|.|TRBJ2-7
TGTGCCAGCGCCCGCGGGGCACAGAACTACGAGCAGTACTTC
CASARGAQNYEQYF
>.|TRBV5-1|TRBD2|TRBJ2-1
TGCGCCAGCAGCTGGGGACTAGTATCTCAAGATGAGCAGTTCTTC
CASSWGLVSQDEQFF
>medium-sized|TRBV12-3/TRBV12-4|.|TRBJ2-5
TGTGCCAGCAGTTCGCTAGCTGCCCAACGAGGAGAGACCCAGTACTTC
CASSSLAAQRGETQYF
>medium-sized|TRBV18|.|TRBJ2-5
TGTGCCAGCCGTTATGAGAGCGAGACCCAGTACTTC
CASRYESETQYF
>few|TRBV15|.|TRBJ1-1
TGTGCCACCAGCAACCCCTGGGGGTACACTGAAGCTTTCTTT
CATSNPWGYTEAFF
>.|TRBV12-3/TRBV12-4|.|TRBJ2-4
TGTGCCAGCAGTCTACAGGCGGCCAAAAACATTCAGTACTTC
CASSLQAAKNIQYF
>medium-sized|TRBV19|TRBD1|TRBJ1-4
TGTGCCAGTAGTATGGTTGGACAGGGATATGAAAAACTGTTTTTT
CASSMVGQGYEKLFF
>medium-sized|TRBV19|TRBD2|TRBJ2-3
TGTGCCAGTAGCCTCGGACTAGCCAGCCCAGATACGCAGTATTTT
CASSLGLASPDTQYF
>medium-sized|TRBV19|.|TRBJ2-6
TGTGCCAGTAGTGGGTCAGCGGCTGGGGCCAACGTCCTGACTTTC
CASSGSAAGANVLTF